This passage covers 2 T cell receptor beta chains from one sample sequenced in a study of stem cell transplantation in POMP-related autoinflammatory disease. Clones were sequenced by immunoSEQ multiplex PCR, and TCRdb holds only the in-frame ones, with some missing. Here the sample spans 25,000 to 30,000 clones, roughly 80% being singletons. Sequencing was performed on CD4+ T cells from PBMCs, taken before stem cell transplantation. These receptors were collected from a human donor with POMP-related autoinflammation and immune dysregulation (PRAID).

This clone was seen a handful of times. The chain recombines TRBV5-6 with TRBJ1-2, with a tentative D call TRBD1 (5 bases). The germline V and J ends were trimmed by 2 bases and 3 bases, with 14 bases remaining between them. The CDR3 spans 15 residues. Germline lookup yields CDR1 SGHDT and CDR2 YYEEEE. CDR3: CASSFGHARDYGYTF. Written as DNA, the CDR3 is TGTGCCAGCAGCTTCGGACATGCAAGAGACTATGGCTACACCTTC.

The CDR3 here is CASKSAQGTFSYNEQFF. CDR3 nucleotide sequence: TGTGCCAGTAAAAGCGCCCAGGGGACATTCTCCTACAATGAGCAGTTCTTC. The V gene is TRBV19, the J gene TRBJ2-1; a possible D gene is TRBD1 (6 bases). V was shortened by 7 bases and J by 0 bases, with 19 bases between the two germline ends. Germline V gene lookup returns CDR1 LNHDA and CDR2 SQIVND (reference sequence). The CDR3 contains 17 residues.